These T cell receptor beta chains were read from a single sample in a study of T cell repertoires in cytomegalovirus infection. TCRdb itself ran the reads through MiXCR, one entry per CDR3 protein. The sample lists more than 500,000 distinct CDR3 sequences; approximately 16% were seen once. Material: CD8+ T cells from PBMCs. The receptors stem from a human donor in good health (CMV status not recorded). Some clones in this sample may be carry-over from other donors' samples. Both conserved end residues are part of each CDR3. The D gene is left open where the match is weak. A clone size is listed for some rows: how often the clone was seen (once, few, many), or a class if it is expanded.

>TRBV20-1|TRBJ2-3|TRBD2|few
TGCAGTGCTAGTTCCACCCAGGGACTAGCTAACACAGATACGCAGTATTTT
CSASSTQGLANTDTQYF
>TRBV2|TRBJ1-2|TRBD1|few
TGTGCCAGCATCGCCGGGACAGTCTATGGCTACACCTTC
CASIAGTVYGYTF
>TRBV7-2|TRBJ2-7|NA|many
TGTGCCAGCAGTTTCTCCGGGCCAGGAAAGGGGTACGAGCAGTACTTC
CASSFSGPGKGYEQYF
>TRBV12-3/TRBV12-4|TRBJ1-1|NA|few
TGTGCCAGCAGGCCCCGGGGAGGGAAAGGTACTGAAGCTTTCTTT
CASRPRGGKGTEAFF
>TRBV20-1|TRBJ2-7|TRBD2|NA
TGCAGTGCTAGAGGTGGACTAGTGGGATACGAGCAGTACTTC
CSARGGLVGYEQYF
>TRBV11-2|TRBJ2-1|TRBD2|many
TGTGCCAGCAGCTTAGGTTACCCCCCTAGCGGGAAATACAATGAGCAGTTCTTC
CASSLGYPPSGKYNEQFF
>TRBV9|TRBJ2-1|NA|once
TGTGCCAGCAGCGTAGAATGGGGGAAGAATGAGCAGTTCTTC
CASSVEWGKNEQFF
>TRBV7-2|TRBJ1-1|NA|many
TGTGCCAGCCAGAGATATAGGATGAACACTGAAGCTTTCTTT
CASQRYRMNTEAFF
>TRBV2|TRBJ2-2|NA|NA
TGTGCCAGCAGTGAAAAGGGGACGATCACCGGGGAGCTGTTTTTT
CASSEKGTITGELFF
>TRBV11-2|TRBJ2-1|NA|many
TGTGCCAGCAGCCCTACTTCCAGGACTTCCTCCTACAATGAGCAGTTCTTC
CASSPTSRTSSYNEQFF
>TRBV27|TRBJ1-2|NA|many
TGTGCCAGCAGTCCAACCGGGACGCACTATGGCTACACCTTC
CASSPTGTHYGYTF
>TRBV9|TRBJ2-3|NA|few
TGTGCCAGCAGCGTAGACCTTCCCGGGGGCACAGATACGCAGTATTTT
CASSVDLPGGTDTQYF
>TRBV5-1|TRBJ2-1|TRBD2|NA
TGCGCCAGCAGCTTGGAAAGCGGGGGTTGGGGGAATGAGCAGTTCTTC
CASSLESGGWGNEQFF
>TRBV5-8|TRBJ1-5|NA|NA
TGTGCCAGCAGCTTGCTGGGGATTAGCAATCAGCCCCAGCATTTT
CASSLLGISNQPQHF
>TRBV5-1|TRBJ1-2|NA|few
TGCGCCAGCAGCTTCCGGGCCATCCTCAGGCGTCAGGGGAGAACTAACTATGGCTACACCTTC
CASSFRAILRRQGRTNYGYTF
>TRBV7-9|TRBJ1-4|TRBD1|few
TGTGCCAGCAGCGACAGGGGGCTCAGAACTAATGAAAAACTGTTTTTT
CASSDRGLRTNEKLFF
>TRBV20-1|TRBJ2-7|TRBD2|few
TGCAGTGCTAGAGTTAGCGGGGGCTACGAGCAGTACTTC
CSARVSGGYEQYF
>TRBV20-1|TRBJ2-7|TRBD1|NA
TGCAGTGCTAGAGACCGGGACAGCCAATTTGAGCAGTACTTC
CSARDRDSQFEQYF
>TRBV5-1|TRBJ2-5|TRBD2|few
TGCGCCAGCAGCCTGCTAGCGGGAGGGGTCCAAGAGACCCAGTACTTC
CASSLLAGGVQETQYF
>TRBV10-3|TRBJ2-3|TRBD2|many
TGTGCCGCCTCAGCGGGAGGACCCACAGATACGCAGTATTTT
CAASAGGPTDTQYF
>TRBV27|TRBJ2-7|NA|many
TGTGCCAGCAGTTTATCGGGAGGATGGGACGAGCAGTACTTC
CASSLSGGWDEQYF
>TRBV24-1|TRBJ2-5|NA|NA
TGTGCCACCAGTGATTTTGGAGGTAACCAAGAGACCCAGTACTTC
CATSDFGGNQETQYF
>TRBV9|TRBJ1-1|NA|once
TGTGCCAGCAGCGCGGCCTACATGAACACTGAAGCTTTCTTT
CASSAAYMNTEAFF
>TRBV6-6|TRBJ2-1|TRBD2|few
TGTGCCAGCACCATCTTAGCGGGAGGACACAATGAGCAGTTCTTC
CASTILAGGHNEQFF
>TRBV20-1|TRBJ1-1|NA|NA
TGCAGTGCTACCCAATTCATGAACACTGAAGCTTTCTTT
CSATQFMNTEAFF
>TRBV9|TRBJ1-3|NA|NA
TGTGCCAGCAGCGTAATGGTTCAGGGCTCTGGAAACACCATATATTTT
CASSVMVQGSGNTIYF
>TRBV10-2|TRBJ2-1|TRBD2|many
TGCGCCAGCAGTGAGTCGTATAGCGGGAGAGAGAATGAGCAGTTCTTC
CASSESYSGRENEQFF
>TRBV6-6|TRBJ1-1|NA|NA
TGTGCCAGCACCCACCCCACTATGAACACTGAAGCTTTCTTT
CASTHPTMNTEAFF
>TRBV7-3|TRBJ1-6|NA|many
TGTGCCAGCAGCTCGGGACCGTCGGGTTCACCCCTCCACTTT
CASSSGPSGSPLHF
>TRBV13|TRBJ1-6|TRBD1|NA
TGTGCCAGCAGCTCCTGGACAGGGCGGAATTCACCCCTCCACTTT
CASSSWTGRNSPLHF
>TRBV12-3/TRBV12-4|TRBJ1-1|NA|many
TGTGCCAGCCGCCCTGTTGGGACTGAAGCTTTCTTT
CASRPVGTEAFF
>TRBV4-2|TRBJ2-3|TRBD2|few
TGTGCCAGCAGCCAAGATAGGAGGTCTCGAGCGGGGGACACAGATACGCAGTATTTT
CASSQDRRSRAGDTDTQYF
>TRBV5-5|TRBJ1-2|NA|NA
TGTGCCAGCAGCTTGGGGCTCCTCAACGAAGACTATGGCTACACCTTC
CASSLGLLNEDYGYTF
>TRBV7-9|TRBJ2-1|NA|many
TGTGCCAGCGTGGACTACAATGAGCAGTTCTTC
CASVDYNEQFF
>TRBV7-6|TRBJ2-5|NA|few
TGTGCCAGCAGTCCGGCGCCGGGGATGGGGGAGACCCAGTACTTC
CASSPAPGMGETQYF
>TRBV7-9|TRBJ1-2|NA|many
TGTGCCAGCAGCTCGCGACAGGATGGCTACACCTTC
CASSSRQDGYTF
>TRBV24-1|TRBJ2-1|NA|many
TGTGCCACCAGTGAGGGGGGGGCTCCCGAGCAGTTCTTC
CATSEGGAPEQFF
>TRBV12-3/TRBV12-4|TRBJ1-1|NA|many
TGTGCCAGCAGTTTTCGGCTGAACACTGAAGCTTTCTTT
CASSFRLNTEAFF
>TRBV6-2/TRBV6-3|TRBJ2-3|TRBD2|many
TGTGCCAGCAGTTTCCTCCCTGTGCGGGAGGGATACACAGATACGCAGTATTTT
CASSFLPVREGYTDTQYF
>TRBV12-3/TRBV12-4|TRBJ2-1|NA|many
TGTGCCAGCGTCCTTGGAAGAAGTCGGGACAATGAGCAGTTCTTC
CASVLGRSRDNEQFF
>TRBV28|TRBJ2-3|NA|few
TGTGCCAGCAGCAAGGGACGGCTTAGCACAGATACGCAGTATTTT
CASSKGRLSTDTQYF
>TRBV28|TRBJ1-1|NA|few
TGTGCCAGCAGCTCCGACACGAACACTGAAGCTTTCTTT
CASSSDTNTEAFF
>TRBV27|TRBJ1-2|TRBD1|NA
TGTGCCAGCAGTTTATCATCAGGGGGCGGAACGATCTATGGCTACACCTTC
CASSLSSGGGTIYGYTF
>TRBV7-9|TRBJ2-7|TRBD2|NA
TGTGCCAGCAGCCCGACTAGCGAGAGATGGCGGCAGTACTTC
CASSPTSERWRQYF
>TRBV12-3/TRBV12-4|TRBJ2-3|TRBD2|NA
TGTGCCAGCAGCCGTGGGGGGATAGCGGGGAGCACAGATACGCAGTATTTT
CASSRGGIAGSTDTQYF
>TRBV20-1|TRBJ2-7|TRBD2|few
TGCAGTGCTAGACCCGGGACTAGCGGGAGGGTCTACGAGCAGTACTTC
CSARPGTSGRVYEQYF
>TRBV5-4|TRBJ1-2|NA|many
TGTGCCAGCAGCTTTTGGGAGAGTGGCTACACCTTC
CASSFWESGYTF
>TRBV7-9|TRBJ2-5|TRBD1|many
TGTGCCAGCAGCTTCCGGACAGGGGCAGAGACCCAGTACTTC
CASSFRTGAETQYF
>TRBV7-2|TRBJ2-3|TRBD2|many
TGTGCCAGCAGCTTAGAACTAGCGGGATCAGATACGCAGTATTTT
CASSLELAGSDTQYF
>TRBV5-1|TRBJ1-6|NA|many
TGCGCCAGCAGCTTGAGGAGAGACGGGGGGTCACCCCTCCACTTT
CASSLRRDGGSPLHF
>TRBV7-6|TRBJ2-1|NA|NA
TGTGCTAGCAGCTTAGCGCGTTGGGGGGCTAACAATGAGCAGTTCTTC
CASSLARWGANNEQFF
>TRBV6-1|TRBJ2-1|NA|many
TGTGCCAGCAAACTGAGGGTACGGGAGCGCTCCTACAATGAGCAGTTCTTC
CASKLRVRERSYNEQFF